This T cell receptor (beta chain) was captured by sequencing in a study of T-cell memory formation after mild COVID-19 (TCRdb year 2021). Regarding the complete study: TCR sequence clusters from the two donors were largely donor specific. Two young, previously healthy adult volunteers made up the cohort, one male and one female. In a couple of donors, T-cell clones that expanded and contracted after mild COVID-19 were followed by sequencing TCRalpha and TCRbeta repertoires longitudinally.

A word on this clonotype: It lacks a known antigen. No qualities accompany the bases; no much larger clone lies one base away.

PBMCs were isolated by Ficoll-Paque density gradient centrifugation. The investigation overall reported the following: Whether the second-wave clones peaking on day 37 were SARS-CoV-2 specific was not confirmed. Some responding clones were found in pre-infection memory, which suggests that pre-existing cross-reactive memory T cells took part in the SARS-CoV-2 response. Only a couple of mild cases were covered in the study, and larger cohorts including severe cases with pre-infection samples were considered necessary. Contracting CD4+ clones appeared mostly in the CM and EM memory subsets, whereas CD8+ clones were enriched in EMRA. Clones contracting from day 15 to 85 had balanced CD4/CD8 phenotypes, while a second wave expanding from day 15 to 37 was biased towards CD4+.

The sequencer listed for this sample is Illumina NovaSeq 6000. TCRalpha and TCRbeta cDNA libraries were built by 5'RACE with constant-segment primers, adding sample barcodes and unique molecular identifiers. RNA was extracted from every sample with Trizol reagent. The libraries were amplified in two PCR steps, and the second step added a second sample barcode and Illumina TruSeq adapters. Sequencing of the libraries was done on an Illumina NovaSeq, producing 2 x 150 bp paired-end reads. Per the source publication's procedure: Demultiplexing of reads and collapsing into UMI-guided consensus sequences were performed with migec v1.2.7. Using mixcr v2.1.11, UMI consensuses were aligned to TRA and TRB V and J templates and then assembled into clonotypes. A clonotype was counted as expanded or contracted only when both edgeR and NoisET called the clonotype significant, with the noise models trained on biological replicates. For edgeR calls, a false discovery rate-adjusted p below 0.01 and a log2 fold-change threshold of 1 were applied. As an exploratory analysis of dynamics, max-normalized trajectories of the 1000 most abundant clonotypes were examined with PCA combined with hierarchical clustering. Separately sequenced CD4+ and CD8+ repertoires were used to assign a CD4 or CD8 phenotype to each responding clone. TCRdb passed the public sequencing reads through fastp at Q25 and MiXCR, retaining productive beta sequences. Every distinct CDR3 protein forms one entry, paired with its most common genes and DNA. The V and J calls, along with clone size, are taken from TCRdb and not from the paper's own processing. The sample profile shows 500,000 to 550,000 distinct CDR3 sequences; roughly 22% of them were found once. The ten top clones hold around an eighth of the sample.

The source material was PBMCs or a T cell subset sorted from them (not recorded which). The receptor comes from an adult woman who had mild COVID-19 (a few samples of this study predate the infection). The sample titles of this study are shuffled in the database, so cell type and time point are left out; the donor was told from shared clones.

The CDR3 in this case is CASSKNTGELFF. In nucleotides, the sequence is TGTGCCAGCAGCAAGAACACCGGGGAGCTGTTTTTT. The chain uses TRBV14 and TRBJ2-2; no D gene can be assigned with confidence. The CDR3 sequence holds 12 residues, the cysteine and phenylalanine included. The read is trimmed to its CDR3 DNA, 36 bases read in frame from base 1. Sequences SGHDN (CDR1) and FVKESK (CDR2) are obtained from the germline V gene. V was cut back by 5 bases and J by 1 base, leaving a gap of 2 bases between them.